A selection of T cell receptor beta chains follows, all from one sample in a study of beta chain features in type 1 diabetes. The assay was immunoSEQ multiplex PCR, and TCRdb's table has in-frame clones only and misses some. Here the sample spans about 340,000 clones, 6.5% to 10% being singletons. The sample was central memory CD4+ T cells from blood. These receptors all stem from a woman between 18 and 30 years old in good health. CDR3s leave out the opening cysteine and the closing phenylalanine or tryptophan. The order of the fields is V gene, CDR3 protein.

TRBV11-2 | ASSPGQDYGYT
TRBV7-2 | ASSLRQGWYEQY
TRBV5-1 | ASSLRTSGYTDTQY
TRBV15 | ARGPGNEKLF
TRBV29-1 | SVEAGDTQY
TRBV14 | ASSPRLAGGELKTQY
TRBV7-3 | ASSPNPPETQY
TRBV18 | ASSQGEQETQY
TRBV2 | ASSELAGIHGELF
TRBV10-3 | ATAGTSDGETQY
TRBV11-1 | ASSSRDRGNEQY
TRBV27 | ASSQRSRLAGYEQY
TRBV6-6 | ASSYPPAPSYGYT
TRBV5-1 | ASSSSPRSETQY
TRBV27 | ASSLLASGRTQY
TRBV19 | ASSPRGVVPQPQH
TRBV7-2 | ASSPNRMDRGTGQY
TRBV19 | ASSWGSTITGELF
TRBV19 | ASKAGGTDTQY
TRBV7-9 | ASSRMTGFGETQY
TRBV9 | ASSMTSLSTGTQY
TRBV5-6 | ASIGGSAEETQY
TRBV18 | ASSPTGGVRTGELF
TRBV5-8 | ASSLGGSHGELF
TRBV7-8 | ASSTYQRNEKLF
TRBV7-9 | ASSLELIYNEQF
TRBV28 | ASSRGGRTENFY
TRBV27 | ASSSLNTQY
TRBV4-1 | ASSQELQHGYT
TRBV6-1 | ASSIQRDYEQY
TRBV19 | ASGTSGINNEQF
TRBV7-2 | ASSEGQSKGQTQY
TRBV15 | ATSRDGNDEAF
TRBV9 | ASSPRSGQETQY
TRBV7-2 | ASSLVGSVGAEQY
TRBV5-4 | ASSLPGLAKNIQY
TRBV6-1 | ASRPGTASSYEQY
TRBV14 | ASSQRWNYGYT
TRBV7-2 | ASSLSREVGTQY
TRBV7-3 | ASSELAGVNTEAF
TRBV18 | ASSPPGQGKFHYGYT
TRBV28 | ASSFRQGAYGNTIY
TRBV11-2 | ASSRWGGAADRNEQF
TRBV6-5 | ASRRGGEQY
TRBV11-1 | ASSISGTGSYEQY
TRBV18 | ASSGAYEQY